The sample holds a few counts of the clone carrying this T cell receptor (beta chain). Its antigen is not identified. These data are taken from a study of response to subunit inactivated influenza vaccine. Study-wide points: That few new T cells are recruited by each seasonal influenza vaccination was the authors' suggestion.

Germline V lookup: CDR1 SGHAT, CDR2 FQNNGV. Germline trimming cut 2 bases from V and 0 bases from J; bases unmatched to any gene: 3. This CDR3 spans 16 amino acids. TCRdb called the RT-PCR reads again in MiXCR, with one record for every CDR3 protein. In the table there are 530,000 or so distinct CDR3 sequences, about 11% of which are singletons. This rearrangement joins TRBV11-2 to TRBJ2-2; 7 bases fit TRBD2. Here the sequenced sample was PBMCs from blood, taken on the day of vaccination. This receptor was taken from a man over 45 who received an inactivated influenza vaccine. The CDR3 DNA is TGTGCCAGCAGCTTAAGGGACTACACGAACACCGGGGAGCTGTTTTTT. It yields the protein CASSLRDYTNTGELFF.